These T cell receptor beta chains were read from a single sample in a study of CD8 T cells in acute hepatitis C reinfection. The protocol was immunoSEQ multiplex PCR, while the TCRdb copy is restricted to in-frame clones and leaves out a portion. The repertoire holds 35,000 to 40,000 clones, with 80% to 90% as singletons. What was sequenced was naive CD8+ T cells from PBMCs. Source of these receptors: a man aged 25 to 45 with chronic hepatitis C. The CDR3 runs from the conserved cysteine through the conserved F or W. The order of the fields is CDR3 length, V gene, J gene, CDR3 protein.

CDR3 length: 14
V gene: TRBV5-4
J gene: TRBJ2-3
CDR3 protein: CASSPPKPTDTQYF

CDR3 length: 17
V gene: TRBV7-9
J gene: TRBJ2-2
CDR3 protein: CASSGSSGRGNTGELFF

CDR3 length: 15
V gene: TRBV7-9
J gene: TRBJ1-1
CDR3 protein: CASSLDVGETTEAFF

CDR3 length: 10
V gene: TRBV20-1
J gene: TRBJ2-3
CDR3 protein: CRAGTDTQYF

CDR3 length: 14
V gene: TRBV2
J gene: TRBJ2-7
CDR3 protein: CASNPQQTSYEQYF

CDR3 length: 14
V gene: TRBV9
J gene: TRBJ2-2
CDR3 protein: CASSVAAIPGELFF

CDR3 length: 17
V gene: TRBV5-6
J gene: TRBJ1-2
CDR3 protein: CASSTAAAFEAPHGYTF

CDR3 length: 16
V gene: TRBV4-2
J gene: TRBJ2-1
CDR3 protein: CASSQDETSEYNEQFF

CDR3 length: 16
V gene: TRBV9
J gene: TRBJ2-3
CDR3 protein: CASSVETSGSTDTQYF

CDR3 length: 15
V gene: TRBV5-6
J gene: TRBJ2-1
CDR3 protein: CASSSAEGPYNEQFF

CDR3 length: 14
V gene: TRBV7-9
J gene: TRBJ2-7
CDR3 protein: CASSSGTGWYEQYF

CDR3 length: 14
V gene: TRBV29-1
J gene: TRBJ2-2
CDR3 protein: CSVEGPQSTGELFF

CDR3 length: 13
V gene: TRBV19
J gene: TRBJ2-4
CDR3 protein: CASSLDFHWIQYF

CDR3 length: 15
V gene: TRBV28
J gene: TRBJ1-1
CDR3 protein: CASSSTGYVDTEAFF

CDR3 length: 16
V gene: TRBV29-1
J gene: TRBJ2-3
CDR3 protein: CSVGFRDRGLEDTQYF

CDR3 length: 15
V gene: TRBV4-3
J gene: TRBJ1-6
CDR3 protein: CASSQEVAGDLHLHF

CDR3 length: 14
V gene: TRBV19
J gene: TRBJ1-2
CDR3 protein: CASSIDPAPGGYTF

CDR3 length: 14
V gene: TRBV10-2
J gene: TRBJ1-4
CDR3 protein: CASSATATNEKLFF

CDR3 length: 16
V gene: TRBV29-1
J gene: TRBJ2-1
CDR3 protein: CSVEGGDRVLYNEQFF

CDR3 length: 14
V gene: TRBV6-6
J gene: TRBJ1-1
CDR3 protein: CASSYSDGGTEAFF

CDR3 length: 15
V gene: TRBV5-5
J gene: TRBJ2-7
CDR3 protein: CASSLFTGVTYEQYF

CDR3 length: 13
V gene: TRBV27
J gene: TRBJ2-7
CDR3 protein: CASSLSPGREQYF

CDR3 length: 13
V gene: TRBV6-5
J gene: TRBJ1-2
CDR3 protein: CAIRQGFLDGYTF

CDR3 length: 13
V gene: TRBV15
J gene: TRBJ1-5
CDR3 protein: CATSSTDNQPQHF

CDR3 length: 11
V gene: TRBV2
J gene: TRBJ1-2
CDR3 protein: CASKTGNGYTF

CDR3 length: 13
V gene: TRBV6-4
J gene: TRBJ1-2
CDR3 protein: CASSLPGVYGYTF

CDR3 length: 14
V gene: TRBV19
J gene: TRBJ2-1
CDR3 protein: CASAQGGPYNEQFF

CDR3 length: 12
V gene: TRBV6-6
J gene: TRBJ1-4
CDR3 protein: CASSYSPEKLFF

CDR3 length: 16
V gene: TRBV6-6
J gene: TRBJ2-7
CDR3 protein: CASSYSGTDLLYEQYF

CDR3 length: 12
V gene: TRBV9
J gene: TRBJ2-2
CDR3 protein: CASGLRTGELFF

CDR3 length: 18
V gene: TRBV4-3
J gene: TRBJ2-7
CDR3 protein: CASSQDVLGGDLIYEQYF

CDR3 length: 17
V gene: TRBV7-8
J gene: TRBJ1-6
CDR3 protein: CASSLNEMITDNSPLHF

CDR3 length: 15
V gene: TRBV9
J gene: TRBJ2-1
CDR3 protein: CASSVGGRADNEQFF

CDR3 length: 13
V gene: TRBV4-1
J gene: TRBJ2-7
CDR3 protein: CASSQTDGYEQYF

CDR3 length: 14
V gene: TRBV19
J gene: TRBJ2-1
CDR3 protein: CASRLIAGRYEQFF

CDR3 length: 13
V gene: TRBV10-3
J gene: TRBJ2-3
CDR3 protein: CAISESPSDTQYF

CDR3 length: 13
V gene: TRBV29-1
J gene: TRBJ2-5
CDR3 protein: CSARDQGEETQYF

CDR3 length: 13
V gene: TRBV27
J gene: TRBJ2-3
CDR3 protein: CASSPGYADTQYF

CDR3 length: 15
V gene: TRBV19
J gene: TRBJ1-1
CDR3 protein: CASSMGPGTGTEAFF

CDR3 length: 14
V gene: TRBV11-2
J gene: TRBJ2-3
CDR3 protein: CASSLRPSTDTQYF

CDR3 length: 15
V gene: TRBV7-9
J gene: TRBJ2-6
CDR3 protein: CASSLARSGANVLTF

CDR3 length: 11
V gene: TRBV29-1
J gene: TRBJ2-2
CDR3 protein: CSVERTGELFF

CDR3 length: 11
V gene: TRBV19
J gene: TRBJ1-1
CDR3 protein: CASTGVLEAFF

CDR3 length: 12
V gene: TRBV11-2
J gene: TRBJ2-7
CDR3 protein: CASSLEADEQYF

CDR3 length: 15
V gene: TRBV7-6
J gene: TRBJ1-3
CDR3 protein: CASRSGQGIGNTIYF

CDR3 length: 16
V gene: TRBV9
J gene: TRBJ2-1
CDR3 protein: CASSVATSSKGDEQFF

CDR3 length: 13
V gene: TRBV19
J gene: TRBJ2-7
CDR3 protein: CASSWSIDYEQYF

CDR3 length: 14
V gene: TRBV27
J gene: TRBJ2-3
CDR3 protein: CASSLFDGTDTQYF

CDR3 length: 13
V gene: TRBV5-1
J gene: TRBJ1-1
CDR3 protein: CASSQSTGTEAFF

CDR3 length: 15
V gene: TRBV6-5
J gene: TRBJ1-3
CDR3 protein: CASSYSGQGGNTIYF

CDR3 length: 12
V gene: TRBV29-1
J gene: TRBJ2-2
CDR3 protein: CSVGGDTGELFF

CDR3 length: 15
V gene: TRBV7-6
J gene: TRBJ2-7
CDR3 protein: CASSLNLGLSYEQYF

CDR3 length: 12
V gene: TRBV19
J gene: TRBJ1-4
CDR3 protein: CASSITPEKLFF

CDR3 length: 15
V gene: TRBV27
J gene: TRBJ2-2
CDR3 protein: CASSPRGRNTGELFF